This TCR beta chain came from a study of Ad26.COV2.S vaccination and SARS-CoV-2 variants (dated by TCRdb to the early 2020s). With regard to the full study: Donors in the vaccine arm were drawn from COV1001, a multicentre, randomized, double-blind, placebo-controlled phase I-IIa trial testing Ad26.COV2.S in healthy adults. Blinding of investigators to trial group allocation was maintained during experiments and outcome assessment. Trial participants were randomized into five groups of five: low-dose or high-dose Ad26.COV2.S given once or twice, or placebo on both occasions. Sequencing of the TCRbeta repertoire served to evaluate the specificity and breadth of SARS-CoV-2-reactive T cell receptors following Ad26.COV2.S vaccination. Ad26.COV2.S was given intramuscularly at 5x10^10 or 1x10^11 viral particles, as a single shot or as two shots 56 days apart. A total of roughly 30 samples were included in the TCR-sequenced set, comprising some 20 Ad26.COV2.S vaccine recipients, 5 placebo recipients and 8 SARS-CoV-2 convalescent individuals. General findings and caveats noted by the study authors: Higher spike-specific TCR breadth was observed in Ad26.COV2.S recipients than in placebo recipients (P = 0.0014). It was noted by the authors that total T cell responses may have been underestimated by the TCR breadth and depth analyses. Vaccine and placebo recipients had comparable non-spike TCR breadth, which fits with the vaccine containing only spike. After vaccination, substantial breadth of spike-specific CD8+ and CD4+ T cell responses was reported. The study lacked the statistical power to compare responses across vaccine doses or regimens.

Read against the paper, the sample's treatment or condition label means: about 20 received Ad26.COV2.S at low or high dose, single or two shots; about 5 received placebo; per-sample allocation not given. For vaccine and placebo recipients, repertoires were sequenced using samples collected on day 63 after the first injection. Cohort 1b enrolled about two dozen adults aged 18-55 years at a single site in Boston, USA, between 29 July and 7 August 2020. Ad26.COV2.S was a replication-incompetent adenovirus type 26 vector that expressed a prefusion-stabilized SARS-CoV-2 spike protein derived from the original Wuhan strain. As to this clone: There is no known antigen for this receptor. Base qualities were left out, and no much larger clone turns up one base away.

TCRbeta CDR3 regions were sequenced with the immunoSEQ Assay. After extraction, genomic DNA underwent amplification by bias-controlled multiplex PCR, followed by high-throughput sequencing. For the original study's pipeline: To quantify the absolute abundance of every unique TCRbeta CDR3 region, sequences were collapsed and filtered. T cell fraction was estimated by normalizing TCRbeta template counts to usable DNA, which was measured by amplifying reference genes present in all nucleated cells. Repertoire TCRs were annotated as SARS-CoV-2-specific by exact matching of V gene, CDR3 amino acid sequence and J gene to a known reactive TCR set. The reference SARS-CoV-2 TCR set was derived from MIRA and filtered for enrichment in COVID-19-positive ImmuneCODE repertoires, a step that removed public or cross-reactive TCRs. Based on the MIRA antigens, annotated TCRs were further analysed at the level of specific ORF or position within ORF. Breadth was defined as annotated unique rearrangements over total unique productive rearrangements; depth was the summed frequency of those rearrangements. Two-sided Wilcoxon rank-sum tests were applied when comparing TCR breadth between groups. Not all clones reach the TCRdb copy of this immuneACCESS table, which keeps in-frame sequences only. Checked studies attribute under half of the gap to unresolved V genes and leave the rest unexplained. V, J and clone size derive from that table, while D and trimming were established from the DNA sequence. The sample table lists hundreds of thousands of clones, 89% of them with a count of one. The ten largest clonotypes hold approximately 1.5% of the sample.

The trim is 2 bases for V and 6 bases for J, with a gap of 13 bases between the germline ends. Via the germline V gene, CDR1 is SGHDT and CDR2 YYEEEE. Including cysteine and phenylalanine, the CDR3 has 14 amino acids. CDR3 DNA is the only sequence kept; it has 42 bases, read in frame from the first base. The chain is made from TRBV5-6 and TRBJ2-3; D gene: possibly TRBD1, on 5 matching bases. This specimen consisted of peripheral blood, obtained in a trial of Ad26.COV2.S vaccine versus placebo. The clonotype comes from a person aged 18-60 years who received the Ad26.COV2.S COVID-19 vaccine or a placebo. The DNA sequence is as follows: TGTGCCAGCAGCTTAGGGGCAAAACGGGATACGCAGTATTTT. Its protein product is CASSLGAKRDTQYF.